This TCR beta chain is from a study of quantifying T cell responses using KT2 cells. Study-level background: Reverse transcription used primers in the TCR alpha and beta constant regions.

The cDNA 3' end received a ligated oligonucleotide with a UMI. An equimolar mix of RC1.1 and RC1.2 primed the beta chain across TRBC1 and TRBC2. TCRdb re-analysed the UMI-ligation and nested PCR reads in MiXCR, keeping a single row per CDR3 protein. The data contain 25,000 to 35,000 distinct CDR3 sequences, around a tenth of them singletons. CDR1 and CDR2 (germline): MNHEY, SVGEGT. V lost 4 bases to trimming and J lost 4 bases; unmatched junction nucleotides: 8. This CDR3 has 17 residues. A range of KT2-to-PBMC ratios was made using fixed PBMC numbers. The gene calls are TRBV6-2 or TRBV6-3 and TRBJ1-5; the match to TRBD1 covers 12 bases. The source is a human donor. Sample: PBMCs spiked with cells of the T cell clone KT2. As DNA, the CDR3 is TGTGCCAGCAGTTCGCCGGGACAGGGGGCAATAAATCAGCCCCAGCATTTT. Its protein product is CASSSPGQGAINQPQHF.